This T cell receptor beta chain originates from a study of tumor and adjacent non-tumor tissue in lung cancer. Study-wide background: Patients comprised 12 adenocarcinoma, a couple of squamous cell carcinoma and 1 small cell lung cancer. On average, productive TCRbeta reads reached some 4.2 million per sample.

The library came from three nested PCR rounds adapted from ARM-PCR protocols. Via MiXCR, TCRdb re-called the multiplex PCR reads, giving one row per CDR3 protein. There are over 100,000 distinct CDR3 sequences in the sample; about 75% occur only once, and roughly 35% lies in the top ten. This sample's RNA came from whole unsorted tissue. Between August and November 2014, newly diagnosed, chemotherapy-naive lung cancer patients underwent thoracic surgery in China. The CDR3 loop spans 15 amino acids. Trimming at V came to 4 bases and at J to 3 bases, leaving 5 bases not matched to a gene. The germline V gene has CDR1 MDHEN and CDR2 SYDVKM.

The sequenced sample was lung tumor tissue. The sequence derives from a woman between 55 and 75 years old with non-small cell lung cancer. The chain couples TRBV28 to TRBJ1-1; TRBD1 aligns across 10 bases. CDR3 sequence (DNA): TGTGCCAGCAGTTCCGGCGGACAGGGGGACACTGAAGCTTTCTTT. Protein product: CASSSGGQGDTEAFF.